This TCR beta chain was sequenced for a study of T-cell reconstitution after alpha-beta-depleted transplantation in children. This clonotype came up once. Its antigen is unknown. This may stem from a read error, because a much larger clone lies one nucleotide away. Findings and caveats of the study: Diversity of TCRbeta at day 60 was high in some patients, arising from surviving recipient T cells and thymic progenitors. It was reported that alpha-beta T cells came from several hundred expanded graft clones (about two months after transplant). The main origin of T-cell counts and diversity one year after transplant was newly produced T cells.

TCRbeta library preparation incorporated unique molecular identifiers. MiXCR was run by TCRdb on the PCR reads, yielding one entry per CDR3 protein. The sample shows fewer than 550,000 distinct CDR3 sequences, roughly a tenth of them seen only once. Germline V gene lookup returns CDR1 SGHVS and CDR2 FNYEAQ. V was trimmed by 2 bases and J by 0 bases, leaving 14 bases between them. The CDR3 length is 18 residues. This chain joins TRBV7-6 and TRBJ2-6; possible D gene TRBD1, 6 bases. The origin of this receptor is a child aged 2-15 years with inherited bone marrow failure, due to receive a stem cell transplant. Sequenced here: PBMCs, sampled before TCRalphabeta/CD19-depleted stem cell transplant. The CDR3 DNA follows: TGTGCCAGCAGCTTAACGGGACATCGATTCTCTGGGGCCAACGTCCTGACTTTC. Its protein is CASSLTGHRFSGANVLTF.